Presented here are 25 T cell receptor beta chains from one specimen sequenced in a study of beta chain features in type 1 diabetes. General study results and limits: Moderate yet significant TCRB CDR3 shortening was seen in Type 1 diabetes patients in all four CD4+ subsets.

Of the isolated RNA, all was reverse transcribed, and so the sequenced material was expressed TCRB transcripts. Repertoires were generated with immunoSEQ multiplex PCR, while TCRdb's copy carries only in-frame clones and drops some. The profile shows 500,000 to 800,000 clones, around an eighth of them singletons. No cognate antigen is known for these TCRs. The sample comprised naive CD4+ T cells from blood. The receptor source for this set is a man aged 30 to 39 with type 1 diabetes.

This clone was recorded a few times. The CDR3 here is CASSLATGVTYEQYF. CDR3 nucleotide sequence: TGTGCCAGCAGCTTAGCAACCGGGGTGACCTACGAGCAGTACTTC. The chain has TRBV7-9 and TRBJ2-7; maybe TRBD2 (5 bases). CDR1 is SEHNR and CDR2 is FQNEAQ in the germline V gene (reference sequence). V lost 0 bases, J lost 2 bases, and 11 bases lay in between. There are 15 residues in the CDR3. Drawing the rest from reference TRBV7-9 and TRBJ2-7, the complete variable domain is DTGVSQNPRHKITKRGQNVTFRCDPISEHNRLYWYRQTLGQGPEFLTYFQNEAQLEKSRLLSDRFSAERPKGSFSTLEIQRTEQGDSAMYLCASSLATGVTYEQYFGPGTRLTVT.

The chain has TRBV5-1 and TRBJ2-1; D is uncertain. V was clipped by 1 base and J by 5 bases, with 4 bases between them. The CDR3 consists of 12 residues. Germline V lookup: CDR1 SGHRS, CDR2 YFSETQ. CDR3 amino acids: CASSLPDNEQFF. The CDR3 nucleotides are TGCGCCAGCAGCTTGCCGGACAATGAGCAGTTCTTC.

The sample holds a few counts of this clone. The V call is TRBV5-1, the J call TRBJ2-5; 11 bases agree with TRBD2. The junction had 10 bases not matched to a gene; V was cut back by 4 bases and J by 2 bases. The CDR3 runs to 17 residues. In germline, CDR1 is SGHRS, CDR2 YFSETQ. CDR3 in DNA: TGCGCCAGCAGCCCGGGACCGACTAGCGGGACTCAAGAGACCCAGTACTTC. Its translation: CASSPGPTSGTQETQYF.

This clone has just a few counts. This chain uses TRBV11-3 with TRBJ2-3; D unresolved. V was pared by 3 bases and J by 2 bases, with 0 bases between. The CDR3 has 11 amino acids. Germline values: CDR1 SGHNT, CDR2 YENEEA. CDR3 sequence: CASSFTDTQYF. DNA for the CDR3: TGTGCCAGCAGCTTCACAGATACGCAGTATTTT. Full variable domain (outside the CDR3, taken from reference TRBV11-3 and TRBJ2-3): EAGVVQSPRYKIIEKKQPVAFWCNPISGHNTLYWYLQNLGQGPELLIRYENEEAVDDSQLPKDRFSAERLKGVDSTLKIQPAELGDSAVYLCASSFTDTQYFGPGTRLTVL.

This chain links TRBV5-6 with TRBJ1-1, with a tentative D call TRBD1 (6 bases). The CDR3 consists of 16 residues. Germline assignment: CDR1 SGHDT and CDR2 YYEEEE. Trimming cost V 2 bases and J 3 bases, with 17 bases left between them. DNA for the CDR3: TGTGCCAGCAGCTTTTGGTCCCCAGGGGCGTACACTGAAGCTTTCTTT. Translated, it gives CASSFWSPGAYTEAFF.

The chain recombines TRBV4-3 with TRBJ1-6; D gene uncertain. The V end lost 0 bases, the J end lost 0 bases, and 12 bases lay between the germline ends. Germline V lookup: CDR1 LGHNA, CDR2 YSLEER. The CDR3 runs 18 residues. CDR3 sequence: CASSQEVWGSSYNSPLHF. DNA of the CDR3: TGCGCCAGCAGCCAAGAAGTATGGGGAAGCTCCTATAATTCACCCCTCCACTTT.

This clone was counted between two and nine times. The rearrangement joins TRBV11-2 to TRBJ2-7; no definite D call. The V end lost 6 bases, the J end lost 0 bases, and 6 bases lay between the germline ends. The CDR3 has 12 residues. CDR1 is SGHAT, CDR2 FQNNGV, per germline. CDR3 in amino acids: CASRSNSYEQYF. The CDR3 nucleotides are TGTGCCAGCAGATCGAACTCCTACGAGCAGTACTTC.

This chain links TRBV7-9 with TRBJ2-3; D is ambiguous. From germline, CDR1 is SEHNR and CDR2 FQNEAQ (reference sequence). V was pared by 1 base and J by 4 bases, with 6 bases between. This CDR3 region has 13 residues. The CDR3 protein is CASSLEVSDTQYF. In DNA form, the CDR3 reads TGTGCCAGCAGCTTAGAAGTCTCAGATACGCAGTATTTT.

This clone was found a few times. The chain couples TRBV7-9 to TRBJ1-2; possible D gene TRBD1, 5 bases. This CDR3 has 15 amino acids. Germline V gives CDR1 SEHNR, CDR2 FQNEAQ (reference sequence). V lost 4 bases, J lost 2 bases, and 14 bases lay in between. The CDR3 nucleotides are TGTGCCAGCAGCTCCCAAGGGGTAGGGAACTATGGCTACACCTTC. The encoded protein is CASSSQGVGNYGYTF.

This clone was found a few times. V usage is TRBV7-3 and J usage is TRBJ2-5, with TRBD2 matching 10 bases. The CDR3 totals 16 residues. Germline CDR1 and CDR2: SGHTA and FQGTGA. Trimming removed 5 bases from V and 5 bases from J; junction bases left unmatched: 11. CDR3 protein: CASSPQAGGPWETQYF. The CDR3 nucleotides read TGTGCCAGCAGCCCCCAAGCGGGGGGGCCCTGGGAGACCCAGTACTTC.

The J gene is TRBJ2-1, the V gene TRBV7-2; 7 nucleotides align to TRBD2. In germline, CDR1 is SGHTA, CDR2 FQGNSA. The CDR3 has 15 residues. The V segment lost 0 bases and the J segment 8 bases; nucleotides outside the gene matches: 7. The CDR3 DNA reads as TGTGCCAGCAGCTTAGCGCCGGGAGGCGGATATGAGCAGTTCTTC. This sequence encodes CASSLAPGGGYEQFF.

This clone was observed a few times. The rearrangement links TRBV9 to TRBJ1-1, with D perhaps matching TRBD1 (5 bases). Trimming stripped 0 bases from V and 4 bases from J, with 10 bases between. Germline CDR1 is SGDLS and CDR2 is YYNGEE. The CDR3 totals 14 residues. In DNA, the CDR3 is TGTGCCAGCAGCGTAGTTTCGGGGGGCACTGAAGCTTTCTTT. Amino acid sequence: CASSVVSGGTEAFF.

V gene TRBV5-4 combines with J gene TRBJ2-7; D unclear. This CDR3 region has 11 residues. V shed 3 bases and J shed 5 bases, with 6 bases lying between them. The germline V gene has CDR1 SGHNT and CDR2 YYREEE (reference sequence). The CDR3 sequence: CASSSNNEQYF. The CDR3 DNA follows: TGTGCCAGCAGCTCCAACAACGAGCAGTACTTC. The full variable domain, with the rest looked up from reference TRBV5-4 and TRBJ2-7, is ETGVTQSPTHLIKTRGQQVTLRCSSQSGHNTVSWYQQALGQGPQFIFQYYREEENGRGNFPPRFSGLQFPNYSSELNVNALELDDSALYLCASSSNNEQYFGPGTRLTVT.

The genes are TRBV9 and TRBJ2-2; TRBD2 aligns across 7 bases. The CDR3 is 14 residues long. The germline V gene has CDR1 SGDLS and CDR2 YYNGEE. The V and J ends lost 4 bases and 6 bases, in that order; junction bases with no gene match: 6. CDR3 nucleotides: TGTGCCAGCAGCTTGACTAGCATGGCCGGGGAGCTGTTTTTT. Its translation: CASSLTSMAGELFF.

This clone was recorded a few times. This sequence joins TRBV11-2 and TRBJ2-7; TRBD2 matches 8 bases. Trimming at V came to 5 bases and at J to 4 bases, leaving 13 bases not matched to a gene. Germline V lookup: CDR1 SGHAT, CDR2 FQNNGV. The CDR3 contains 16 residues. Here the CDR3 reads CASSGREAIMTYEQYF. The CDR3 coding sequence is TGTGCCAGCAGCGGGCGGGAGGCGATTATGACGTACGAGCAGTACTTC.

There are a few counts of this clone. CDR3 sequence: CASSQGQGHTGELFF. As DNA, the CDR3 is TGCGCCAGCAGCCAAGGACAGGGTCACACCGGGGAGCTGTTTTTT. The V call is TRBV4-3, the J call TRBJ2-2, with 7 positions matching TRBD1. Germline CDR1 reads LGHNA; CDR2 reads YSLEER. The CDR3 sequence is 15 residues long. J gave up 3 bases and V 1 base, and 2 bases lay outside the gene matches.

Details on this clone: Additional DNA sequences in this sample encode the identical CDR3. DNA of the CDR3: TGTGCCAGCAGCCCCCGACCCACAGATACGCAGTATTTT. This sequence encodes CASSPRPTDTQYF. V gene TRBV5-6 combines with J gene TRBJ2-3; D is unclear. The germline gives CDR1 SGHDT, CDR2 YYEEEE. With 4 bases removed from V and 2 bases from J, the gap between germline ends came to 8 bases. This CDR3 has 13 amino acids.

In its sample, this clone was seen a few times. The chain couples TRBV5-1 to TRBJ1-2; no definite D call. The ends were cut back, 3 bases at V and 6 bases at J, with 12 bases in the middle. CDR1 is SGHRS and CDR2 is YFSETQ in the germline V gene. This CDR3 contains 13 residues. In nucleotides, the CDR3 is TGCGCCAGCAGCTACAGCCGTGGGGATGGCTACACCTTC. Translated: CASSYSRGDGYTF.

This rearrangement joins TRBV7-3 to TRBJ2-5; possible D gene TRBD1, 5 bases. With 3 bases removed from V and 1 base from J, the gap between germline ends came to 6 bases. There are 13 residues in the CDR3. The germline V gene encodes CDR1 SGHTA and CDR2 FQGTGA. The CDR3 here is CASSLTVQETQYF. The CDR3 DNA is TGTGCCAGCAGCTTGACAGTCCAAGAGACCCAGTACTTC. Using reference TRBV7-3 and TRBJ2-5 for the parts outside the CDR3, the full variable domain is GAGVSQTPSNKVTEKGKYVELRCDPISGHTALYWYRQSLGQGPEFLIYFQGTGAADDSGLPNDRFFAVRPEGSVSTLKIQRTERGDSAVYLCASSLTVQETQYFGPGTRLLVL.

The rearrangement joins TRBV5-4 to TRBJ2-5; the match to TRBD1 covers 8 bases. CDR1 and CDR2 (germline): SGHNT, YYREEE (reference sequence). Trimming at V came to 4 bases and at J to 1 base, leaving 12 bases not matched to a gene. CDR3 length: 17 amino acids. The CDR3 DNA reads TGTGCCAGCAGCCTCAAATCCGGGACAGGTGTCCAAGAGACCCAGTACTTC. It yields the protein CASSLKSGTGVQETQYF.

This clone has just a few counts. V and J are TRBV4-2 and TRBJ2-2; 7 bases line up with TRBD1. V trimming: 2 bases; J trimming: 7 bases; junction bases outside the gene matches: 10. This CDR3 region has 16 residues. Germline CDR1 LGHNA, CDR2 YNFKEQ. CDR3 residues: CASSQTKTGWNGELFF. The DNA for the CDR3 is TGTGCCAGCAGCCAAACAAAGACAGGGTGGAACGGGGAGCTGTTTTTT.

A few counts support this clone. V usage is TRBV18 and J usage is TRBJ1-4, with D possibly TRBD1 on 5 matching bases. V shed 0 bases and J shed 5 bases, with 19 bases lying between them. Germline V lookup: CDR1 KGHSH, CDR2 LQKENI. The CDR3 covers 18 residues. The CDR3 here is CASSPPAGQGRENEKLFF. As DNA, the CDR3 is TGTGCCAGCTCACCACCGGCGGGGCAGGGACGGGAGAATGAAAAACTGTTTTTT.

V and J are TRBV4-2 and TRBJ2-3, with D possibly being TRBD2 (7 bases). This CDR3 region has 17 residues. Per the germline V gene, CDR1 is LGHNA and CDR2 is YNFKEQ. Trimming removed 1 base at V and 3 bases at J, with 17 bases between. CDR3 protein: CASSQGGRGAGTDTQYF. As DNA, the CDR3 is TGTGCCAGCAGCCAAGGTGGTCGGGGGGCGGGGACAGATACGCAGTATTTT.

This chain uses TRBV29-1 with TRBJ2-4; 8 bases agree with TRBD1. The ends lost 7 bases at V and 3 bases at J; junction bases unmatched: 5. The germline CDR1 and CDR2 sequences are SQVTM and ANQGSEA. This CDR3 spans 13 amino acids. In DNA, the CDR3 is TGCAGCGCCGCCGGGACAGGCAAAAACATTCAGTACTTC. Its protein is CSAAGTGKNIQYF.

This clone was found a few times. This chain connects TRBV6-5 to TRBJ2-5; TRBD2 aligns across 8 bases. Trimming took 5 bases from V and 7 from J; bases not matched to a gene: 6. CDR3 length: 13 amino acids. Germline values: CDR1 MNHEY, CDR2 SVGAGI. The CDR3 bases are TGTGCCAGCAGTAGTAGCGGGGTCGGGACCCAGTACTTC. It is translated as CASSSSGVGTQYF.